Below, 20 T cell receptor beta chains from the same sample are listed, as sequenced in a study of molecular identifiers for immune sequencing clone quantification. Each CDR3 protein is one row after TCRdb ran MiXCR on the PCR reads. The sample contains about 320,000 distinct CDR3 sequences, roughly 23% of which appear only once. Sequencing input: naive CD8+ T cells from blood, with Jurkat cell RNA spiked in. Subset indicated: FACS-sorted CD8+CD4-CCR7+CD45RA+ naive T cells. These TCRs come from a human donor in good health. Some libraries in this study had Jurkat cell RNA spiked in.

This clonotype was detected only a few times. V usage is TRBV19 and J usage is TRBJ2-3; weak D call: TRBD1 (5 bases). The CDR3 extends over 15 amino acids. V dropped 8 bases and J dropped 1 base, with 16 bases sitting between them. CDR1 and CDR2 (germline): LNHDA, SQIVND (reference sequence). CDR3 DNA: TGTGCCAGTGCGATAACGATGACAGGCACAGATACGCAGTATTTT. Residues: CASAITMTGTDTQYF.

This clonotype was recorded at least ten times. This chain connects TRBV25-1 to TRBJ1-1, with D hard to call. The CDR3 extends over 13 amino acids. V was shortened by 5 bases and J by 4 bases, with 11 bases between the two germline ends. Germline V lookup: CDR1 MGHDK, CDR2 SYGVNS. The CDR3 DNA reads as TGTGCCAGCAGTACCCCGATGGGCACTGAAGCTTTCTTT. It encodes CASSTPMGTEAFF.

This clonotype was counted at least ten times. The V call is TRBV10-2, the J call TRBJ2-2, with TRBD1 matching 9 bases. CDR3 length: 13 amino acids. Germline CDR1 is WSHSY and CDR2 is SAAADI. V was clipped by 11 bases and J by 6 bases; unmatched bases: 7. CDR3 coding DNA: TGCGCCGGCCGGACAGGGGTGGCCGGGGAGCTGTTTTTT. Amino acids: CAGRTGVAGELFF.

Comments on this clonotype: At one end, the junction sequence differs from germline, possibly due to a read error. The CDR3 loop is CATSETSDPPPNEQLF. The CDR3 DNA follows: TGTGCCACCAGTGAAACTAGCGACCCCCCCCCCAATGAGCAGCTCTTC. The chain recombines TRBV24-1 with TRBJ2-1; 7 positions agree with TRBD2. The CDR3 consists of 16 residues. Germline V gives CDR1 KGHDR, CDR2 SFDVKD.

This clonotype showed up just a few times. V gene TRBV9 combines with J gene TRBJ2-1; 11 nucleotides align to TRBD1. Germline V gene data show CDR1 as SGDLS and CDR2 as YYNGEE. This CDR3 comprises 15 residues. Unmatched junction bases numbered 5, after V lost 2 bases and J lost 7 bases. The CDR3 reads CASSVPGQGVNEQFF. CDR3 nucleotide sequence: TGTGCCAGCAGCGTTCCGGGACAGGGGGTAAATGAGCAGTTCTTC.

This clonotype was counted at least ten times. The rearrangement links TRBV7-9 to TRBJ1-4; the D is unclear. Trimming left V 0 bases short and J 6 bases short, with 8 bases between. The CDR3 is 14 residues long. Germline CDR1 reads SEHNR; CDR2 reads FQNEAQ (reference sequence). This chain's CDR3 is CASSLAVLYEKLFF. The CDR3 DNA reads TGTGCCAGCAGCTTAGCGGTCCTCTATGAAAAACTGTTTTTT.

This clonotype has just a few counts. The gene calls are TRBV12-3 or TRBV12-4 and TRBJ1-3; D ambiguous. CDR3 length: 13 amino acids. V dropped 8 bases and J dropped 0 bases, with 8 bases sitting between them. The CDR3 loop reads CASDTISGNTIYF. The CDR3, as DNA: TGTGCCAGCGATACAATCTCTGGAAACACCATATATTTT.

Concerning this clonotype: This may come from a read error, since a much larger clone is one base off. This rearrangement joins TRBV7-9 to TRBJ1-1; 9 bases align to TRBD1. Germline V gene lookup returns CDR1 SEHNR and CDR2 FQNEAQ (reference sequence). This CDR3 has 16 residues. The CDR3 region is CASNLEGTGINTEAFF. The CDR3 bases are TGTGCCAGCAACTTAGAGGGGACAGGGATAAACACTGAAGCTTTCTTT.

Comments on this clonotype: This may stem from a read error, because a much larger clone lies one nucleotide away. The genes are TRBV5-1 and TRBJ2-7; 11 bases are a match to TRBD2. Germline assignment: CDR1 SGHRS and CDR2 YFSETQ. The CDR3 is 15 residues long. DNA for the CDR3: TGCGTCAGCAGCGGCACTAGCGGGGGATCCTACGAGCAGTACTTC. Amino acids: CVSSGTSGGSYEQYF.

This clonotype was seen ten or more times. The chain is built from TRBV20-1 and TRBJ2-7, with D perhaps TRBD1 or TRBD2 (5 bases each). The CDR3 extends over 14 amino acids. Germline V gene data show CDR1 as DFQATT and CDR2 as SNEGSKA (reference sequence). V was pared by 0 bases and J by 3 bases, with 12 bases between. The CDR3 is CSARDRDGYYEQYF. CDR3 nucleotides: TGCAGTGCTAGAGACCGGGACGGCTACTACGAGCAGTACTTC.

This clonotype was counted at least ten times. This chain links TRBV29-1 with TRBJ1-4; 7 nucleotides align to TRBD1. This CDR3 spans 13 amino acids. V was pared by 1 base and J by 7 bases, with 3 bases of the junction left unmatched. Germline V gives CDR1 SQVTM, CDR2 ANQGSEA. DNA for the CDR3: TGCAGCGTTGAAGTCAGGGGGTTTGAAAAACTGTTTTTT. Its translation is CSVEVRGFEKLFF. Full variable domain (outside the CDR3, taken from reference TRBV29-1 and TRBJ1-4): SAVISQKPSRDICQRGTSLTIQCQVDSQVTMMFWYRQQPGQSLTLIATANQGSEATYESGFVIDKFPISRPNLTFSTLTVSNMSPEDSSIYLCSVEVRGFEKLFFGSGTQLSVL.

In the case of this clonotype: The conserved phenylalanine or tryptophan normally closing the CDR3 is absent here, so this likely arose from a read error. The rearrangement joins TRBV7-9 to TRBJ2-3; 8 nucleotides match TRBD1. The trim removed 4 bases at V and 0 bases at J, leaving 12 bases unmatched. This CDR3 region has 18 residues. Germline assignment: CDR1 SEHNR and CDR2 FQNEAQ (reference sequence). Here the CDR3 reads CASSSPGTGSISTDTQYS. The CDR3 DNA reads TGTGCCAGCAGCTCACCCGGGACAGGTTCTATTAGCACAGATACGCAGTATTCT.

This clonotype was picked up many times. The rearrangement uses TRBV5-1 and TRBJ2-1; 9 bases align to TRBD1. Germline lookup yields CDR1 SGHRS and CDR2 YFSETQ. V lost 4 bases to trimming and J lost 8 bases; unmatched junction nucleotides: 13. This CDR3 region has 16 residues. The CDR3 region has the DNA TGCGCCAGCAGCCCTGGAGACAGGGGGGGGGTCCATGAGCAGTTCTTC. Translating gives CASSPGDRGGVHEQFF.

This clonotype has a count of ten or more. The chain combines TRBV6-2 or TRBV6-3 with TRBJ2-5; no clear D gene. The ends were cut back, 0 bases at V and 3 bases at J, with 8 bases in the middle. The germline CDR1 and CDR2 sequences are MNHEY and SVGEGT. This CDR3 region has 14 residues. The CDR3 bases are TGTGCCAGCAGTTACTCGAGGCCGGAAGAGACCCAGTACTTC. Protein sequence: CASSYSRPEETQYF.

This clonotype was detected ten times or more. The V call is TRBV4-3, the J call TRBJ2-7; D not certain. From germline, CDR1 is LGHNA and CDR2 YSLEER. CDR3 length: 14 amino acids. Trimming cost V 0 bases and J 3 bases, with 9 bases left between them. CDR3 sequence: CASSQERRYYEQYF. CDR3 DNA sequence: TGCGCCAGCAGCCAAGAACGACGGTACTACGAGCAGTACTTC.

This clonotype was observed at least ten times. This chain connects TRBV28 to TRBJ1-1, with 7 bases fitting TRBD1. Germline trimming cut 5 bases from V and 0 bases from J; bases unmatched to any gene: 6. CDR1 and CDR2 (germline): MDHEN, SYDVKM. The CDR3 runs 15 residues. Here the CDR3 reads CASSPPGQMNTEAFF. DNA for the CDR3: TGTGCCAGCAGTCCCCCGGGACAGATGAACACTGAAGCTTTCTTT. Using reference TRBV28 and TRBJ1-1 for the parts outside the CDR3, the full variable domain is DVKVTQSSRYLVKRTGEKVFLECVQDMDHENMFWYRQDPGLGLRLIYFSYDVKMKEKGDIPEGYSVSREKKERFSLILESASTNQTSMYLCASSPPGQMNTEAFFGQGTRLTVV.

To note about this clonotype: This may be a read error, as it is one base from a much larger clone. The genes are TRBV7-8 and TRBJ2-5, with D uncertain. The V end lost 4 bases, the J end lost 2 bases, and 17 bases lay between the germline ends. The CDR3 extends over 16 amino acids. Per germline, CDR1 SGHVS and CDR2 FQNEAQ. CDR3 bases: TGTGCCAGCAGCTCTATAGAATACAGAACACAAGAGACCCAGTACTTC. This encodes CASSSIEYRTQETQYF. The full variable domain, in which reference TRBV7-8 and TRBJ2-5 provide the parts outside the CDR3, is GAGVSQSPRYKVAKRGQDVALRCDPISGHVSLFWYQQALGQGPEFLTYFQNEAQLDKSGLPSDRFFAERPEGSVSTLKIQRTQQEDSAVYLCASSSIEYRTQETQYFGPGTRLLVL.

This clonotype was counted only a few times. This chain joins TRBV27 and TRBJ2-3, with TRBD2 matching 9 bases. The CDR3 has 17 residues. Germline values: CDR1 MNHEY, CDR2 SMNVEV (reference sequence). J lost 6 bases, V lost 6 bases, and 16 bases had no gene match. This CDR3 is CASRFIAGALGFDTQYF. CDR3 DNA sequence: TGTGCCAGCAGATTTATAGCGGGAGCGCTCGGTTTCGATACGCAGTATTTT.

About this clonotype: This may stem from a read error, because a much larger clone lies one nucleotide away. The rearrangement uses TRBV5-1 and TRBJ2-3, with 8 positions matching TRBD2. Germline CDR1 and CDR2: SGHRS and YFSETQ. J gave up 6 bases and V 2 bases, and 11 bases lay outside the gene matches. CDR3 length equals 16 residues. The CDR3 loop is CASSLGPAGAGDTQYF. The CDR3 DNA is TGCGCCAGCAGCTTAGGACCAGCGGGGGCCGGGGATACGCAGTATTTT.

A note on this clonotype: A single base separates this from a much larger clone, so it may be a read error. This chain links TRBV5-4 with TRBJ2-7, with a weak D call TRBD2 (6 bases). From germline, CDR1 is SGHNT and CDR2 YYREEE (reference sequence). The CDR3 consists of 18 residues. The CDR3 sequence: CASSQDIGGAGIAYEQCF. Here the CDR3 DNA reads TGCGCCAGCAGCCAAGATATAGGCGGGGCAGGGATCGCCTACGAGCAGTGCTTC.